This TCR beta chain was profiled in a study of blood T cell repertoires in COVID-19. Sequenced by immunoSEQ multiplex PCR; TCRdb stores in-frame clones only, minus some. Of some 190,000 clones in the sample, 60% to 80% were seen once. This CDR3 region has 14 residues. The V end lost 0 bases, the J end lost 4 bases, and 8 bases lay between the germline ends. Germline CDR1 is LNHDA and CDR2 is SQIVND (reference sequence). This clonotype was obtained from a man aged 55-75 years who had been exposed to COVID-19. V is TRBV19 and J is TRBJ2-3; the D gene is possibly TRBD2 (6 bases). The sample comprised PBMCs or T cells enriched from blood (not recorded which). CDR3 loop: CASSIDGGSDTQYF. The CDR3 nucleotides are TGTGCCAGTAGTATAGATGGAGGGTCAGATACGCAGTATTTT.